Included here is one TCR beta chain sequence, with context. Individuals drawn from approximately 26 US areas were about 18 to 100 years old. The study counted Cohort 3 donors as recovered given two negative PCRs, clearance, or symptom resolution. TCRdb's table, derived via immunoSEQ multiplex PCR, lists solely in-frame clones and lacks some. The table has fewer than 500,000 clones, more than 70% seen once; the top ten hold about 1.5%. This sample is part of a study of blood T cell repertoires in COVID-19. As for the study in general: The samples span acute and convalescent COVID-19 from the United States, Italy and Spain.

V gave up 11 bases and J gave up 3 bases, with 16 bases separating them. CDR1 is ENHRY and CDR2 is SYGVKD in the germline V gene. CDR3 size: 13 residues. The material sequenced was PBMCs or T cells enriched from blood (not recorded which). The genes are TRBV10-3 and TRBJ1-1, with TRBD1 as a possible D gene (6 bases). The clonotype was recovered from a man aged 25-45 years who had recovered from COVID-19. CDR3 bases: TGTGCCGTAAGGGGGTCTTTGGACACTGAAGCTTTCTTT. Protein: CAVRGSLDTEAFF.